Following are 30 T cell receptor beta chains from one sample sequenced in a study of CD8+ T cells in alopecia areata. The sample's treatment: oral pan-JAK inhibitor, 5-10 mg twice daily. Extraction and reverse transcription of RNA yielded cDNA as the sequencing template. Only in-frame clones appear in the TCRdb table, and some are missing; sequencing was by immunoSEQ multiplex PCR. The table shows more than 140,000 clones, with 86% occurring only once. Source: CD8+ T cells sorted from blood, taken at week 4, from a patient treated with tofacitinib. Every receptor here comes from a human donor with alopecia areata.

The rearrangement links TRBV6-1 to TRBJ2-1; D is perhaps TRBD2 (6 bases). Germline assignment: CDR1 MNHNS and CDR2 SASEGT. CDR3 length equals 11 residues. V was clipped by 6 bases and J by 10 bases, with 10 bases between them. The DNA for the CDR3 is TGTGCCAGCAGACTAGCAGTAGAGCAGTTCTTC. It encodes CASRLAVEQFF.

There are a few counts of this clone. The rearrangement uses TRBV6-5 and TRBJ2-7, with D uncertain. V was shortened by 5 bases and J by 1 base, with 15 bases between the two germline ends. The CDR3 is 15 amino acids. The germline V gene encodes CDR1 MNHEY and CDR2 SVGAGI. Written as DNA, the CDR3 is TGTGCCAGCAGTCCCTACCGTTATGGGTCCTACGAGCAGTACTTC. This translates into CASSPYRYGSYEQYF.

CDR3 sequence: CATRKIGTSGRVPYEQYF. The CDR3, as DNA: TGTGCCACCAGAAAAATCGGGACTAGCGGGAGGGTTCCCTACGAGCAGTACTTC. The chain links TRBV15 to TRBJ2-7; 16 bases align to TRBD2. V lost 6 bases to trimming and J lost 2 bases; unmatched junction nucleotides: 10. This CDR3 is 18 amino acids long. The germline gives CDR1 LNHNV, CDR2 YYDKDF (reference sequence).

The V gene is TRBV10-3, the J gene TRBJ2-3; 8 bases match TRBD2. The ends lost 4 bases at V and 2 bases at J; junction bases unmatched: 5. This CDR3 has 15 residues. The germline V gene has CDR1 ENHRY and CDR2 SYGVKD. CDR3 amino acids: CAISGTSGDTDTQYF. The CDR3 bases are TGTGCCATCAGTGGAACTAGCGGCGACACAGATACGCAGTATTTT.

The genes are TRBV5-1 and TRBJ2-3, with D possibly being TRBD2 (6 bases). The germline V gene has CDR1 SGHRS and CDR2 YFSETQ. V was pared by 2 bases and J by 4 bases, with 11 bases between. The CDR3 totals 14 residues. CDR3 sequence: CASSFGGIPDTQYF. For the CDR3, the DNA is TGCGCCAGCAGCTTCGGAGGGATCCCAGATACGCAGTATTTT.

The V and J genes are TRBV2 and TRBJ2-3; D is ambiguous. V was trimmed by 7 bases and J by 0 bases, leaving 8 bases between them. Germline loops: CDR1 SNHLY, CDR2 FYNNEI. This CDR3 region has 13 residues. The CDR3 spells CASTLSSTDTQYF. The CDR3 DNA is TGTGCCAGCACCCTTAGTAGCACAGATACGCAGTATTTT.

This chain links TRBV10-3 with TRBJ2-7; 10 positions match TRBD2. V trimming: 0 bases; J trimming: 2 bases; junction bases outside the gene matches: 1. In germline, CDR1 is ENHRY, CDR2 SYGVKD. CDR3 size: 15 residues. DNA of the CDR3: TGTGCCATCAGTGAGTCGGGGACTAGCGCCTACGAGCAGTACTTC. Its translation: CAISESGTSAYEQYF.

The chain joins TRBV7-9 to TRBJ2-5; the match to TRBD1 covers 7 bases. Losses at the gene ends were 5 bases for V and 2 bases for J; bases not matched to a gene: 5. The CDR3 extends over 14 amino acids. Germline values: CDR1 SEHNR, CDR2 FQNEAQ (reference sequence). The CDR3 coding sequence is TGTGCCAGCAGCCCGGGACAGACACAAGAGACCCAGTACTTC. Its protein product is CASSPGQTQETQYF.

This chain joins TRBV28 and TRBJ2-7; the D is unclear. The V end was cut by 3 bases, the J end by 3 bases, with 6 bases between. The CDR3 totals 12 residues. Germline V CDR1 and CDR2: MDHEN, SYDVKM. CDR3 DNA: TGTGCCAGCAGTTTTCTTGGCTACGAGCAGTACTTC. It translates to CASSFLGYEQYF.

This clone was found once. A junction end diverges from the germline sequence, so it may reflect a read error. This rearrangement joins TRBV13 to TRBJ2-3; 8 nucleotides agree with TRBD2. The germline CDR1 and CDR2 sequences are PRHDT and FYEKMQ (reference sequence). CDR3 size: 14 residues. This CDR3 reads CASSPRTSTDTQYF. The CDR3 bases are TGTGCCAGCAGCCCACGGACTAGCACCGATACGCAGTATTTT.

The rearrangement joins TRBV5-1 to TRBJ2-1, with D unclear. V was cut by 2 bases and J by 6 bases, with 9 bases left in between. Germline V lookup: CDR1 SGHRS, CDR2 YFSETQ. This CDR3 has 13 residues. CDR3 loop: CASSFSVGNEQFF. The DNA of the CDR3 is TGCGCCAGCAGCTTCTCTGTTGGCAATGAGCAGTTCTTC.

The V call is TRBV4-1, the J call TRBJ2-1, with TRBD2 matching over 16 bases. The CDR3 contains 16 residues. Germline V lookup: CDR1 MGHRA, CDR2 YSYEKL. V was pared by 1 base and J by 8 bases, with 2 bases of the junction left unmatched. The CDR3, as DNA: TGCGCCAGCAGCCAAGGGGGACTAGCGGGAGGGGATGAGCAGTTCTTC. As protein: CASSQGGLAGGDEQFF.

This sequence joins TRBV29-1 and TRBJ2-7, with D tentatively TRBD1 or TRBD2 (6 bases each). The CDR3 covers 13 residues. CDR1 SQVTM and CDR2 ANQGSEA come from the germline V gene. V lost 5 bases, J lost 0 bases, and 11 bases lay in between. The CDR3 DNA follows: TGCAGCGTTAGGAGGGGGGACTCCTACGAGCAGTACTTC. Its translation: CSVRRGDSYEQYF.

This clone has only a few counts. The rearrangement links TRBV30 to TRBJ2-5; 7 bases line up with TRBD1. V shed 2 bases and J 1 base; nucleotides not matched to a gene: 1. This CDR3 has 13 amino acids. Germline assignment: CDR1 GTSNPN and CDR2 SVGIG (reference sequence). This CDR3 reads CAWSWDSQETQYF. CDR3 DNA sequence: TGTGCCTGGAGTTGGGACAGCCAAGAGACCCAGTACTTC.

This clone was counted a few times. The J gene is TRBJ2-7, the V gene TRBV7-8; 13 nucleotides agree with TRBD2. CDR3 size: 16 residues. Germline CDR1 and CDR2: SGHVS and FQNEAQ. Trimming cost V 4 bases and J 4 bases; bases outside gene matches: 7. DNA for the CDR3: TGTGCCAGCAGCTCAGAGACTAGCGGGGGGAGATACGAGCAGTACTTC. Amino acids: CASSSETSGGRYEQYF.

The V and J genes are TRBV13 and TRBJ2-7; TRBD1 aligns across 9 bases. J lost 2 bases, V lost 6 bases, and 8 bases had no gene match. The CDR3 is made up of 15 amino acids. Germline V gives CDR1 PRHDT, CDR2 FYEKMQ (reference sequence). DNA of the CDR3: TGTGCCAGCAGTCAAAGGGGGACAGGGACCTACGAGCAGTACTTC. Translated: CASSQRGTGTYEQYF.

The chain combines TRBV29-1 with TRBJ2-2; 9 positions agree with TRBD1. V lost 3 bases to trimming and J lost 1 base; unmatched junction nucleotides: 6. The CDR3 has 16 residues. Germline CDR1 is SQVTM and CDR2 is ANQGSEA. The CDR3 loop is CSVDLPGQGNTGELFF. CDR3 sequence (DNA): TGCAGCGTTGACCTGCCGGGACAGGGGAACACCGGGGAGCTGTTTTTT.

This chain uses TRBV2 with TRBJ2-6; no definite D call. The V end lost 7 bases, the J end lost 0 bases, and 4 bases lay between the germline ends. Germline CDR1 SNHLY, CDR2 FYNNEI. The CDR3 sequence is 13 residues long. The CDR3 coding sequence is TGTGCCAGCACAAACTCTGGGGCCAACGTCCTGACTTTC. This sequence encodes CASTNSGANVLTF.

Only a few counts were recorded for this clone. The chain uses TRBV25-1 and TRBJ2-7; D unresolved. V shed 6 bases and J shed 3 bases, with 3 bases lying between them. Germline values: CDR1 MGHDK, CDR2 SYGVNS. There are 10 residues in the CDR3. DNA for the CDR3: TGTGCCAGCAGGGGCTACGAGCAGTACTTC. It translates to CASRGYEQYF.

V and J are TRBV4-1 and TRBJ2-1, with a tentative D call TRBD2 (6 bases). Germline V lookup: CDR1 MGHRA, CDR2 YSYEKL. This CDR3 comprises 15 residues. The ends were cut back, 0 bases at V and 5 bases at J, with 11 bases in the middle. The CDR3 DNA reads TGCGCCAGCAGCCAAGACGGCGGGACCAACAATGAGCAGTTCTTC. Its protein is CASSQDGGTNNEQFF.

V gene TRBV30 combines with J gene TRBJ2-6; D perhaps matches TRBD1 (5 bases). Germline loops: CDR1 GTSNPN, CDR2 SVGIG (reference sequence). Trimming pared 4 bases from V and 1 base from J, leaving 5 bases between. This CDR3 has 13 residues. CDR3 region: CAWTGSGANVLTF. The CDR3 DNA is TGTGCCTGGACAGGGTCTGGGGCCAACGTCCTGACTTTC.

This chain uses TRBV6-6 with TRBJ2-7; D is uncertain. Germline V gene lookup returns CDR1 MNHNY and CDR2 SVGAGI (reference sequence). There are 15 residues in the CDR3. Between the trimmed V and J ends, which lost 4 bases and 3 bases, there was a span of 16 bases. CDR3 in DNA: TGTGCCAGCAGTTCCTCTTCGGTCACCGACTACGAGCAGTACTTC. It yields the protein CASSSSSVTDYEQYF.

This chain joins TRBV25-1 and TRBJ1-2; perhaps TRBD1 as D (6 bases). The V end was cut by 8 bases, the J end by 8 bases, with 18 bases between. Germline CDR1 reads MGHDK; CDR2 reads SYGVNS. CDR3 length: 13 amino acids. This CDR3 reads CASAPGQQSGYTF. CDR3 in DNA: TGTGCCAGCGCACCGGGACAACAGTCGGGCTACACCTTC.

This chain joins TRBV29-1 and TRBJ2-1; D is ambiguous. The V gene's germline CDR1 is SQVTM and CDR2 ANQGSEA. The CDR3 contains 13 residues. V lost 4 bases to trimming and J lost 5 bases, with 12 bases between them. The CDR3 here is CSVGYQSNNEQFF. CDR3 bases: TGCAGCGTTGGATACCAGAGCAACAATGAGCAGTTCTTC.

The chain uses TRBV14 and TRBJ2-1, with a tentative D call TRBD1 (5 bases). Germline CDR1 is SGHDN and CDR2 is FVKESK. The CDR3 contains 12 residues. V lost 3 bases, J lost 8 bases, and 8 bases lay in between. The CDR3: CASSHQGYEQFF. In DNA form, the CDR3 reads TGTGCCAGCAGCCATCAGGGCTATGAGCAGTTCTTC.

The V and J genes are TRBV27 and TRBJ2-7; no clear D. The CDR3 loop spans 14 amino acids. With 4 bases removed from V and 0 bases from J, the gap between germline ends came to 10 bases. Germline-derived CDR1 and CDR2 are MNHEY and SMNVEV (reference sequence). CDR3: CASSSEADSYEQYF. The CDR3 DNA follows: TGTGCCAGCAGTTCCGAGGCGGACTCCTACGAGCAGTACTTC.

CDR3 sequence: CASSPPGVFGQETQYF. In DNA form, the CDR3 reads TGTGCCAGCAGCCCCCCTGGGGTATTTGGGCAAGAGACCCAGTACTTC. The chain recombines TRBV5-4 with TRBJ2-5, with no clear D. Trimming shortened V by 4 bases and J by 2 bases, and 18 bases separated the two germline ends. CDR3 length: 16 amino acids. Germline V gives CDR1 SGHNT, CDR2 YYREEE (reference sequence).

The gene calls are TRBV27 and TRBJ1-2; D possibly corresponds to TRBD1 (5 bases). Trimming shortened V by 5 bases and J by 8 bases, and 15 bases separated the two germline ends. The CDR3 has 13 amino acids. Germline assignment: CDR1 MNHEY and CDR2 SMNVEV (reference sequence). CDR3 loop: CASSAGARRGYTF. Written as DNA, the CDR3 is TGTGCCAGCAGTGCCGGGGCCCGCAGGGGCTACACCTTC.

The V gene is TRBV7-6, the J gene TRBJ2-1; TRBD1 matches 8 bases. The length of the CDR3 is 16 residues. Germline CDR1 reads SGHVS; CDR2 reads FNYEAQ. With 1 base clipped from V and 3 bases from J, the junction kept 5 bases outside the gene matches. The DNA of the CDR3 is TGTGCCAGCAGCTTAGATGGCAGGGGGCTCTACAATGAGCAGTTCTTC. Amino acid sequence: CASSLDGRGLYNEQFF.

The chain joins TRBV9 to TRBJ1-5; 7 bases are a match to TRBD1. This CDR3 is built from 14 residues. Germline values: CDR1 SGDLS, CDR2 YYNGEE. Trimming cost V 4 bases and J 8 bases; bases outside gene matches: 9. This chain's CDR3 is CASSQSGGREPQHF. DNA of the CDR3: TGTGCCAGCAGCCAGTCAGGGGGTCGGGAGCCCCAGCATTTT.